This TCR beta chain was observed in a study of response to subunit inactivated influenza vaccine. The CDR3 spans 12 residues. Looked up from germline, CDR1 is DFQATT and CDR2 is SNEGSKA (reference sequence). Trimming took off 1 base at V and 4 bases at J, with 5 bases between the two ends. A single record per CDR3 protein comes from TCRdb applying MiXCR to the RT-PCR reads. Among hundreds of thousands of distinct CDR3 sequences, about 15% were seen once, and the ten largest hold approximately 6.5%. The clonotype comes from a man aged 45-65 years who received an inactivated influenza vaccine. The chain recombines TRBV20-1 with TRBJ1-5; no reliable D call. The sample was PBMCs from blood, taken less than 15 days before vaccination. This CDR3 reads CSARGQNQPQHF. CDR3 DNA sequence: TGCAGTGCTAGAGGCCAGAATCAGCCCCAGCATTTT.